This TCR beta chain was documented in a study of shared clonotypes between healthy human individuals. The data were produced by immunoSEQ multiplex PCR, yet TCRdb's version contains in-frame clones alone and is incomplete. The table has about 1,800,000 clones, approximately 94% seen once. Whole-study findings and limits: It was the non-shared clonotypes that had lower generation probabilities than clonotypes shared by all four donors.

The length of the CDR3 is 19 residues. Germline V lookup: CDR1 MNHEY, CDR2 SMNVEV (reference sequence). Germline trimming cut 6 bases from V and 0 bases from J; bases unmatched to any gene: 11. In the naive CD8 group, cells lacked CD45RO and were positively selected for CCR7, so terminally differentiated effector memory CD45RA+ cells were left out. This clone was recorded once. Its antigen is unidentified. The chain uses TRBV27 and TRBJ1-6; 10 bases agree with TRBD1. The clonotype originates from a young man in good health. The sequenced sample consisted of naive CD8+ T cells sorted from blood. The CDR3 coding sequence is TGTGCCAGCAGCGGACAGGGGGTAGAGGGGGTCTCCTATAATTCACCCCTCCACTTT. Protein sequence: CASSGQGVEGVSYNSPLHF.